A selection of T cell receptor beta chains follows, all from one sample in a study of cytomegalovirus exposure and HLA in healthy donors. Data came from immunoSEQ multiplex PCR; TCRdb stores just in-frame clones and leaves some out. The data show roughly 120,000 clones, over 75% seen once. Sequencing input: PBMCs. These receptors came from a woman aged 25 to 39 in good health and CMV-seronegative. Both conserved end residues are part of each CDR3. D genes are given only for firm matches. The listing skips clone size in some rows; elsewhere it reads once, few, many or a size class.

>.|TRBJ1-5|.|TRBV7-8
CASSSKQGVLGNQPQHF
TGTGCCAGCAGCTCAAAACAGGGCGTACTGGGCAATCAGCCCCAGCATTTT
>TRBD1|TRBJ2-7|.|TRBV5-1
CASSSKTGLYEQYF
TGCGCCAGCAGCTCGAAGACAGGGCTCTACGAGCAGTACTTC
>TRBD1|TRBJ1-5|.|TRBV7-9
CASSLAGGDQPQHF
TGTGCCAGCAGCTTAGCAGGGGGCGATCAGCCCCAGCATTTT
>TRBD2|TRBJ2-3|.|TRBV19
CASSIGSGVGDTQYF
TGTGCCAGTAGTATAGGGAGCGGGGTAGGAGATACGCAGTATTTT
>TRBD1|TRBJ2-4|.|TRBV9
CASSAGTGKNIQYF
TGTGCCAGCAGCGCCGGGACAGGTAAAAACATTCAGTACTTC
>.|TRBJ2-3|.|TRBV25-1
CASQLDGSTDTQYF
TGTGCCAGCCAACTAGACGGGAGCACAGATACGCAGTATTTT
>.|TRBJ2-7|few|TRBV29-1
CSVLSGPYEQYF
TGCAGCGTCCTATCCGGTCCCTACGAGCAGTACTTC
>.|TRBJ1-6|.|TRBV6-5
CASTRGEGSPLHF
TGTGCCAGCACGAGGGGGGAGGGTTCACCCCTCCACTTT
>.|TRBJ2-7|once|TRBV5-1
CASSFSLQSNYEQYF
TGCGCCAGCAGCTTCTCCTTACAGTCCAACTACGAGCAGTACTTC
>TRBD2|TRBJ2-1|once|TRBV10-3
CAASLAGNEQFF
TGTGCCGCCTCGCTAGCGGGCAATGAGCAGTTCTTC
>TRBD1|TRBJ1-2|.|TRBV11-2
CASSLVRQGARYGYTF
TGTGCCAGCAGCTTAGTGCGCCAGGGGGCGAGGTATGGCTACACCTTC
>TRBD1|TRBJ2-1|.|TRBV27
CASSYNRGGPYNEQFF
TGTGCCAGCAGTTATAACAGGGGTGGACCCTACAATGAGCAGTTCTTC
>TRBD1|TRBJ1-4|.|TRBV6-4
CASSEGTGTEKLFF
TGTGCCAGCAGTGAAGGGACAGGAACGGAAAAACTGTTTTTT
>.|TRBJ2-7|.|TRBV6-6
CASSSRQSYEQYF
TGTGCCAGCAGTTCACGACAATCCTACGAGCAGTACTTC
>TRBD1|TRBJ1-6|.|TRBV6-1
CASKDRGIGNSPLHF
TGTGCCAGCAAGGACAGGGGTATCGGAAATTCACCCCTCCACTTT
>TRBD2|TRBJ2-2|.|TRBV27
CASSSPGGAGGHTGELFF
TGTGCCAGCAGTTCACCCGGCGGCGCGGGGGGTCACACCGGGGAGCTGTTTTTT
>TRBD1|TRBJ2-7|.|TRBV19
CASSPKTGFFYEQYF
TGTGCCAGTAGTCCCAAGACAGGGTTCTTCTACGAGCAGTACTTC
>TRBD1|TRBJ1-1|.|TRBV7-9
CASSTGTGGGNTEAFF
TGTGCCAGCAGCACTGGGACAGGGGGCGGGAACACTGAAGCTTTCTTT
>.|TRBJ2-7|.|TRBV19
CASSILRGGGSSYEQYF
TGTGCCAGTAGTATACTCCGGGGAGGGGGATCCTCCTACGAGCAGTACTTC
>TRBD2|TRBJ2-1|.|TRBV7-6
CASSLLLAGGKNEQFF
TGTGCCAGCAGCCTCCTTCTAGCGGGGGGTAAGAATGAGCAGTTCTTC
>TRBD2|TRBJ2-5|.|TRBV10-2
CASSAYRGLAGEETQYF
TGCGCCAGCAGTGCCTATAGGGGACTAGCGGGGGAAGAGACCCAGTACTTC
>TRBD2|TRBJ2-5|.|TRBV2
CASSRRGGETQYF
TGTGCCAGCAGCAGACGGGGGGGGGAGACCCAGTACTTC
>.|TRBJ2-1|.|TRBV5-4
CASSLSVRAGDEQFF
TGTGCCAGCAGCTTGTCGGTCAGGGCTGGTGATGAGCAGTTCTTC
>.|TRBJ1-2|.|TRBV2
CASSATPNYGYTF
TGTGCCAGCAGCGCCACACCTAACTATGGCTACACCTTC
>.|TRBJ2-2|.|TRBV5-5
CASSQGGTRSTGELFF
TGTGCCAGCAGCCAGGGGGGTACCCGATCCACCGGGGAGCTGTTTTTT
>.|TRBJ1-1|.|TRBV5-6
CASSLFFAVNTEAFF
TGTGCCAGCAGCTTGTTTTTTGCAGTGAACACTGAAGCTTTCTTT
>TRBD1|TRBJ2-1|.|TRBV5-1
CASSYGQGSNEQFF
TGCGCCAGCAGCTACGGACAGGGCTCCAATGAGCAGTTCTTC
>.|TRBJ1-5|once|TRBV6-6
CASSPSEGGSNQPQHF
TGTGCCAGCAGTCCGTCAGAAGGGGGTAGCAATCAGCCCCAGCATTTT
>.|TRBJ2-2|.|TRBV19
CASSIAGPQGGTGELFF
TGTGCCAGTAGTATAGCGGGCCCCCAAGGGGGCACCGGGGAGCTGTTTTTT
>.|TRBJ2-7|few|TRBV9
CASSVGGTAYEQYF
TGTGCCAGCAGCGTAGGCGGGACGGCCTACGAGCAGTACTTC
>.|TRBJ2-5|.|TRBV5-1
CASSLGQGMPQETQYF
TGCGCCAGCAGCTTGGGGCAGGGGATGCCCCAAGAGACCCAGTACTTC
>TRBD1|TRBJ2-1|.|TRBV29-1
CSVDRTGIYNEQFF
TGCAGCGTTGACAGGACAGGGATCTACAATGAGCAGTTCTTC
>.|TRBJ1-1|.|TRBV7-9
CASSLVAGPYQNTEAFF
TGTGCCAGCAGCCTGGTCGCAGGGCCTTACCAGAACACTGAAGCTTTCTTT
>.|TRBJ1-1|few|TRBV14
CASSQDAWNTEAFF
TGTGCCAGCAGCCAAGATGCGTGGAACACTGAAGCTTTCTTT
>.|TRBJ2-3|.|TRBV9
CASSPWSGRTDTQYF
TGTGCCAGCAGCCCTTGGAGCGGCCGCACAGATACGCAGTATTTT
>TRBD1|TRBJ2-7|.|TRBV5-1
CASKGGTGGNEQYF
TGCGCCAGCAAAGGGGGTACAGGGGGCAACGAGCAGTACTTC
>.|TRBJ1-1|.|TRBV5-6
CASSLGRLQNTEAFF
TGTGCCAGCAGCTTGGGGAGGCTCCAGAACACTGAAGCTTTCTTT
>TRBD1|TRBJ1-2|.|TRBV30
CAWSPGTGPSRGYTF
TGTGCCTGGAGTCCCGGGACAGGACCTTCAAGGGGCTACACCTTC
>TRBD1|TRBJ2-3|.|TRBV5-1
CASSLENRGRRSVDTQYF
TGCGCCAGCAGCTTGGAAAACAGGGGGCGTCGGTCCGTAGATACGCAGTATTTT
>TRBD1|TRBJ1-1|.|TRBV15
CATSRGDRANTEAFF
TGTGCCACCAGCAGAGGCGACAGGGCTAACACTGAAGCTTTCTTT
>.|TRBJ2-3|.|TRBV10-3
CAIKSARDADTQYF
TGTGCCATCAAAAGTGCGCGGGACGCAGATACGCAGTATTTT